This T cell receptor (beta chain) originates from a study of shared clonotypes between healthy human individuals. TCRdb's copy holds only in-frame clones and misses some; the assay was immunoSEQ multiplex PCR. The sample holds about 490,000 clones, 76% seen once. From germline, CDR1 is ENHRY and CDR2 SYGVKD. After removal of 4 bases from V and 6 bases from J, the junction contained 8 bases not matched to a gene. The CDR3 length is 15 residues. Donors had no recently reported acute infections or vaccinations and were HIV-negative. The unsorted samples took 90 million or so PBMCs to get genomic DNA. Sequenced: PBMCs. The rearrangement joins TRBV10-3 to TRBJ1-5, with 8 bases identical to TRBD1. This receptor was identified in a woman between 35 and 50 years old in good health. Some clones in this sample may be carry-over from other donors' samples. The CDR3 coding sequence is TGTGCCATCAGTGGGGTCCAGGGGGCTGGTCAGCCCCAGCATTTT. Amino acid sequence: CAISGVQGAGQPQHF.